The TCR beta chain under discussion was sequenced for a study of response to subunit inactivated influenza vaccine. TCRdb called the RT-PCR reads again in MiXCR, with one record for every CDR3 protein. Of about 540,000 distinct CDR3 sequences detected, roughly 23% appear once; the ten largest clones hold about 3%. There are 13 residues in the CDR3. Trimming took 0 bases from V and 9 from J; bases not matched to a gene: 2. Germline CDR1 is MGHDK and CDR2 is SYGVNS. The same specimen was also included in a second study, on T cells expressing NK-cell markers. That publication notes: UMIs accompanied the 5'RACE template switching by which TCR beta cDNA was made. Sorted T-cell subsets CD3+CD56+NKG2C+, CD3+CD56+NKG2C- and CD3+CD56-NKG2C+ were TCR beta-sequenced. Out of eight donors sequenced, seven tested HCMV-seropositive and the remaining one seronegative. Several experiments employed an anti-gamma-delta TCR antibody to confine sorting to alpha-beta TCR T cells.

The chain employs TRBV25-1 and TRBJ2-1; TRBD2 agrees at 7 bases. This specimen was CD4+ T cells sorted from PBMCs, taken 12 days after vaccination. The clonotype originates from a man aged 45 to 65 who received an inactivated influenza vaccine. Here the CDR3 DNA reads TGTGCCAGCAGTGAATACTCGGGGGGTGAGCAGTTCTTC. Its protein product is CASSEYSGGEQFF.